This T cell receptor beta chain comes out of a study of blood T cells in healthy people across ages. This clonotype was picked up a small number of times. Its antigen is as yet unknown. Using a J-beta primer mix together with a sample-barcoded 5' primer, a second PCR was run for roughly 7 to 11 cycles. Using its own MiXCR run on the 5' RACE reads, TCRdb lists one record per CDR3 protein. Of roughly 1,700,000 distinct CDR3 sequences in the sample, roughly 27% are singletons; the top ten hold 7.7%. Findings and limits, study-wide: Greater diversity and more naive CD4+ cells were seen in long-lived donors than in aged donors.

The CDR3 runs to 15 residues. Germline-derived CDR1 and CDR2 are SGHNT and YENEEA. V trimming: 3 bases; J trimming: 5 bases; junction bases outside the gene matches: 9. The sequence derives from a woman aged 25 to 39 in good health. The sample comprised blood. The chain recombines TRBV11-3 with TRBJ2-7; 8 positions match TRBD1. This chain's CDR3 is CASSLGQATQDEQYF. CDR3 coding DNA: TGTGCCAGCAGCTTGGGACAGGCAACTCAAGACGAGCAGTACTTC.